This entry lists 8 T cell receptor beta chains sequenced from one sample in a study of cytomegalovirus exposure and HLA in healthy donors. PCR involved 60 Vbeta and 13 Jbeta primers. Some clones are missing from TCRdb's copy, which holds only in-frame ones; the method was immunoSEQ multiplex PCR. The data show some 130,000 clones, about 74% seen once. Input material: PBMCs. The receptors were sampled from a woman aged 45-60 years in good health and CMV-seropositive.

The CDR3 DNA sequence: TGTGCCAGCAGTCTGGGGGGGGTGTTTAGTTCGCAGTTCTTC. Translating gives CASSLGGVFSSQFF. This chain connects TRBV25-1 to TRBJ2-1; TRBD2 agrees at 7 bases. V was pared by 5 bases and J by 12 bases, with 13 bases of the junction left unmatched. CDR1 MGHDK and CDR2 SYGVNS come from the germline V gene. This CDR3 is 14 amino acids long.

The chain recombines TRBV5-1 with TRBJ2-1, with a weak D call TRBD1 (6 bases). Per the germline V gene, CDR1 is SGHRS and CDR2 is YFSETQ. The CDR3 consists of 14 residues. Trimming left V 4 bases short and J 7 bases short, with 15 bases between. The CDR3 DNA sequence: TGCGCCAGCAGCATCCAACAGGGTAGGAATGAGCAGTTCTTC. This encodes CASSIQQGRNEQFF.

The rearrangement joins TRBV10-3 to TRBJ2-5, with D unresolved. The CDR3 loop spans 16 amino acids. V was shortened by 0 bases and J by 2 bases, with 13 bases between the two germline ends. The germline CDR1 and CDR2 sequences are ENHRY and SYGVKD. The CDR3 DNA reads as TGTGCCATCAGTGAGTCGCCTAGTCCTCTTCAAGAGACCCAGTACTTC. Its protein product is CAISESPSPLQETQYF.

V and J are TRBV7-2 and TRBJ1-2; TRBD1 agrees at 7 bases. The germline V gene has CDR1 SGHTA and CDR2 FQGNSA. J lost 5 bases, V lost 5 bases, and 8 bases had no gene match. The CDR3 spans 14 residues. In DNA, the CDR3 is TGTGCCAGCAGCGACAGGGTTGATCGGTATGGCTACACCTTC. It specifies CASSDRVDRYGYTF. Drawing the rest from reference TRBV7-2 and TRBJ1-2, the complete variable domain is GAGVSQSPSNKVTEKGKDVELRCDPISGHTALYWYRQSLGQGLEFLIYFQGNSAPDKSGLPSDRFSAERTGGSVSTLTIQRTQQEDSAVYLCASSDRVDRYGYTFGSGTRLTVV.

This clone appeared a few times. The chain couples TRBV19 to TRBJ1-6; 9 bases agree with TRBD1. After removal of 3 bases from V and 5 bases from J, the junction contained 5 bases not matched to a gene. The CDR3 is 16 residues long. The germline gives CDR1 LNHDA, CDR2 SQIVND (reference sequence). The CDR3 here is CASSILQGANNSPLHF. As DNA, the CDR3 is TGTGCCAGTAGTATCCTACAGGGGGCGAATAATTCACCCCTCCACTTT.

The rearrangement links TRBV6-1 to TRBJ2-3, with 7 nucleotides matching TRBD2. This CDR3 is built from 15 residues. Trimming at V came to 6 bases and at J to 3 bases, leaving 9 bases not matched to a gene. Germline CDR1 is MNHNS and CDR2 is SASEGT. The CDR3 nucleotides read TGTGCCAGCAGCCCTATGGGGGGGAGGACAGATACGCAGTATTTT. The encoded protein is CASSPMGGRTDTQYF.

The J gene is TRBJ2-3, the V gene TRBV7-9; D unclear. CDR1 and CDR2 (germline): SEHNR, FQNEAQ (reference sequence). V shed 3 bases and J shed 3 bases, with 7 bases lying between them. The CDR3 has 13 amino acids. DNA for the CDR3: TGTGCCAGCAGCTTCTCGACAACAGATACGCAGTATTTT. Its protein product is CASSFSTTDTQYF.

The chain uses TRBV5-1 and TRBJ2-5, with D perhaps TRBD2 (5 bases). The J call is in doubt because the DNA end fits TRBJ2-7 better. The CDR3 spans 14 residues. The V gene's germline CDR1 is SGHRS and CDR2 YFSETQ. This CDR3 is CASSLGRAQYEQYF. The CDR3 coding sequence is TGCGCCAGCAGCTTGGGGCGGGCTCAATACGAGCAGTACTTC.